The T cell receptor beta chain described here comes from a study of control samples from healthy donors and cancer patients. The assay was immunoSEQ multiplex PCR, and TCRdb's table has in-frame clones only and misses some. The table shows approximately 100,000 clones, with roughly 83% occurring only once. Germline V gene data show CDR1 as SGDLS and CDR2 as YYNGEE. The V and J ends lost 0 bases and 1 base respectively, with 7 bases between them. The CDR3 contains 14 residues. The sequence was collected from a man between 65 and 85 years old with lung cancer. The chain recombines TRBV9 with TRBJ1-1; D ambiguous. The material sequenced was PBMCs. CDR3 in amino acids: CASSVGVQNTEAFF. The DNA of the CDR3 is TGTGCCAGCAGCGTAGGAGTCCAGAACACTGAAGCTTTCTTT.